This entry lists 3 T cell receptor beta chains sequenced from one sample in a study of OX40 agonist ivuxolimab in advanced cancers. Profiled with immunoSEQ multiplex PCR; TCRdb holds only in-frame clones, not every one. The data show approximately 60,000 clones, 80% to 90% seen once. This specimen consisted of CD4+ or CD8+ T cells sorted from blood, obtained in a trial of the OX40 agonist ivuxolimab. The receptor source for this set is an adult with an advanced solid tumor such as melanoma, head and neck, liver or kidney cancer.

The V call is TRBV2, the J call TRBJ2-4; possible D gene TRBD2, 7 bases. This CDR3 region has 15 residues. Germline V CDR1 and CDR2: SNHLY, FYNNEI. V lost 3 bases and J lost 7, with 16 bases in between. The CDR3 reads CASSDGGAVRNIQYF. For the CDR3, the DNA is TGTGCCAGCAGTGATGGGGGGGCAGTGCGGAACATTCAGTACTTC.

The chain is built from TRBV7-8 and TRBJ2-5, with a weak D call TRBD1 (6 bases). From germline, CDR1 is SGHVS and CDR2 FQNEAQ. V gave up 1 base and J gave up 5 bases, with 11 bases separating them. The CDR3 extends over 14 amino acids. CDR3 amino acids: CASSLGGRVETQYF. For the CDR3, the DNA is TGTGCCAGCAGCTTAGGGGGGCGCGTTGAGACCCAGTACTTC.

DNA of the CDR3: TGTGCCAGCAGTTCGCAGCCGTTGGCTGGAAACACCATATATTTT. Translation: CASSSQPLAGNTIYF. The rearrangement links TRBV6-1 to TRBJ1-3; no definite D call. The CDR3 is 15 residues long. Looked up from germline, CDR1 is MNHNS and CDR2 is SASEGT. Between the trimmed V and J ends, which lost 5 bases and 2 bases, there was a span of 13 bases.